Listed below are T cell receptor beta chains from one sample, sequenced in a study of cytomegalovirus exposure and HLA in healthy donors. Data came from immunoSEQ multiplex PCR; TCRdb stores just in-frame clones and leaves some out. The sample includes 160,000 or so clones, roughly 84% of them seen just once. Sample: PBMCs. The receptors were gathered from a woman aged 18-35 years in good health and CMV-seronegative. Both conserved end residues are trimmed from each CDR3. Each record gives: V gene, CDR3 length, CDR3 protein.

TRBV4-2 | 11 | ASSQGGGETQY
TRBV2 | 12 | ASIEQSSYNEQF
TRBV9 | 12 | ASSVGSGSYEQY
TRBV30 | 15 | AWNAGVALGASQPQH
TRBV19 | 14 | ASSISAGTIASEQF
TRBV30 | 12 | AWSEMTVNTEAF
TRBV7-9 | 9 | SSSVDRGQF
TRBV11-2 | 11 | ASSLERSNEQF
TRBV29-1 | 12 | SVPSGGLTDTQY
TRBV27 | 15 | AGPGAGDLSGANVLT
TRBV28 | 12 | ASSLSQGSNIQY
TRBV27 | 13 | ASSFPGGAPDTQY
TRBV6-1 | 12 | ASSEAPLTGEQY
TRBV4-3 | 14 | ASSQDPASVPDEQY
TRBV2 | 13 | ASSPSSGSTDTQY